This T cell receptor beta chain was captured by sequencing in a study of T-cell reconstitution after alpha-beta-depleted transplantation in children. This clonotype was observed a few times. The TCRbeta library incorporated unique molecular identifiers. TCRdb fed the PCR reads into MiXCR, producing one record per CDR3 protein. The data hold nearly 550,000 distinct CDR3 sequences, with 15% to 20% observed a single time. The TCR sequence derives from a human donor who donated a stem cell graft to a child with acute lymphoblastic leukemia. This material consisted of PBMCs from the stem cell graft donor, taken from the stem cell graft.

CDR3 protein: CASSSPLPEAFF. In nucleotides, the CDR3 is TGTGCCAGCAGCTCCCCTTTGCCTGAAGCTTTCTTT. The chain is built from TRBV5-5 and TRBJ1-1; no definite D call. This CDR3 contains 12 residues. Looked up from germline, CDR1 is SGHKS and CDR2 is YYEKEE (reference sequence). The V end lost 3 bases, the J end lost 6 bases, and 9 bases lay between the germline ends.